This is a list of T cell receptor beta chains from one sample in a study of tumor-infiltrating lymphocytes in primary liver carcinoma. One entry per CDR3 protein, called by TCRdb with MiXCR from the multiplex PCR reads. The table lists about 70,000 distinct CDR3 sequences, over 60% of them singletons. The specimen sequenced was liver tumor tissue from sampling region 4. The source of these receptors is a man between 40 and 49 years old with primary liver carcinoma and hepatitis B virus infection. CDR3s include the opening cysteine and the closing phenylalanine or tryptophan. A D gene is named only where the DNA matches it firmly. Clone size is given for some rows only: seen once, a few or many times, or a class if the clone is expanded.

- | TRBJ1-5 | TRBV28 | - | 15 | CASSYCRSGNQPQHF | TGTGCCAGCAGCTACTGCCGCTCGGGCAATCAGCCCCAGCATTTT
few | TRBJ2-7 | TRBV11-2 | TRBD2 | 13 | CASSLVAGAERYF | TGTGCCAGCAGCTTAGTGGCGGGAGCCGAGCGGTACTTC
many | TRBJ2-3 | TRBV28 | - | 15 | CASSLAGPATDTQYF | TGTGCCAGCAGTTTGGCGGGACCAGCCACAGATACGCAGTATTTT
many | TRBJ2-5 | TRBV29-1 | TRBD2 | 15 | CSARRGLAGEETQYF | TGCAGCGCCCGGCGCGGGCTAGCGGGAGAAGAGACCCAGTACTTC
- | TRBJ2-5 | TRBV11-2 | TRBD2 | 16 | CASSPGLAGGVETQYF | TGTGCCAGCAGCCCCGGACTAGCGGGAGGTGTAGAGACCCAGTACTTC
many | TRBJ2-3 | TRBV5-4 | - | 16 | CASSLDGAERPDTQYF | TGTGCCAGCAGCTTGGACGGGGCGGAGAGGCCAGATACGCAGTATTTT
many | TRBJ2-1 | TRBV29-1 | TRBD2 | 14 | CSSIRGLAGGEQFF | TGCAGCTCGATAAGGGGACTAGCGGGAGGAGAGCAGTTCTTC
- | TRBJ2-3 | TRBV11-2 | - | 16 | CAGSLARAGGVDTQYF | TGTGCAGGCAGCTTAGCCCGGGCCGGGGGCGTGGATACGCAGTATTTT
- | TRBJ2-1 | TRBV19 | TRBD1 | 14 | CASRRTGRYSEQFF | TGTGCCAGCAGACGGACAGGGCGGTACAGTGAGCAGTTCTTC
once | TRBJ1-4 | TRBV6-5 | - | 15 | CASSYSGGADEKMFF | TGTGCCAGCAGTTACAGTGGGGGCGCGGATGAAAAAATGTTTTTT
- | TRBJ2-3 | TRBV10-3 | - | 14 | CASGEPVGTDTQYF | TGTGCCAGCGGGGAGCCGGTGGGCACAGATACGCAGTATTTT
- | TRBJ2-1 | TRBV11-1 | - | 16 | CASNLGLELPTHEQFF | TGTGCTAGCAACTTAGGCCTGGAACTTCCTACGCATGAGCAGTTCTTC
medium-sized | TRBJ1-1 | TRBV11-2 | - | 17 | CASSSTWRGARNTEAFF | TGTGCCAGCAGCTCAACGTGGAGGGGAGCCCGGAACACTGAAGCTTTCTTT